Reported below is one T cell receptor beta chain. V gave up 1 base and J gave up 6 bases; unmatched junction bases: 5. In germline, CDR1 is LNHDA, CDR2 SQIVND (reference sequence). This CDR3 has 15 amino acids. The repertoire was sequenced with immunoSEQ multiplex PCR; TCRdb's copy has only in-frame clones and lacks some. The sample yields some 150,000 clones, about four fifths seen once. This sample was taken from a study of blood T cell repertoires in COVID-19. Study details: Sources were T cells, B-cell-depleted T cells, or PBMCs; the material itself was cDNA or gDNA.

Specimen: peripheral blood. The chain joins TRBV19 to TRBJ2-2; 7 nucleotides match TRBD2. This receptor was identified in a man in his sixties or seventies with acute or convalescent COVID-19. Here the CDR3 reads CASSIVGRAAGELFF. The CDR3 region has the DNA TGTGCCAGTAGTATAGTGGGGAGGGCCGCCGGGGAGCTGTTTTTT.